Listed here is a single T cell receptor beta chain. There are 15 residues in the CDR3. Trimming left V 1 base short and J 0 bases short, with 9 bases between. Germline lookup yields CDR1 DFQATT and CDR2 SNEGSKA (reference sequence). The record originates from a study of T cells in Graves' hyperthyroidism and ophthalmopathy. Diagnoses were made from clinical symptoms, serum measures (thyroxine and TRAb), thyroid ultrasound and orbital computed tomography. RNA transcripts served as the template for amplifying TCR beta CDR3 regions. Researchers ran a first-round RT-PCR on the TCR CDR3 using the HTBI primer set. A single record per CDR3 protein comes from TCRdb applying MiXCR to the multiplex PCR reads. In the table there are about 300,000 distinct CDR3 sequences, less than 20% of which are singletons.

Sequencing used blood. The TCR originated in a man between 50 and 59 years old with Graves' ophthalmopathy. V and J are TRBV20-1 and TRBJ1-4, with D uncertain. CDR3 amino acids: CSARAPFATNEKLFF. The CDR3 DNA sequence: TGCAGTGCTAGAGCCCCTTTTGCAACTAATGAAAAACTGTTTTTT.